One and the same sample provided the 26 T cell receptor beta chains below, sequenced in a study of OX40 agonist ivuxolimab in advanced cancers. Some clones are missing from TCRdb's copy, which holds only in-frame ones; the method was immunoSEQ multiplex PCR. The table shows roughly 44,000 clones, with approximately 80% occurring only once. This specimen consisted of CD4+ or CD8+ T cells sorted from blood, obtained in a trial of the OX40 agonist ivuxolimab. These receptors were collected from an adult with an advanced solid tumor such as melanoma, head and neck, liver or kidney cancer.

This clone was seen a few times. The rearrangement uses TRBV11-3 and TRBJ2-5; the D gene is possibly TRBD2 (6 bases). This CDR3 contains 17 residues. Germline lookup yields CDR1 SGHNT and CDR2 YENEEA. V was clipped by 1 base and J by 5 bases, with 20 bases between them. The CDR3 loop reads CASSLAPSSGVGETQYF. For the CDR3, the DNA is TGTGCCAGCAGCTTAGCCCCGAGCTCGGGAGTGGGGGAGACCCAGTACTTC.

J is TRBJ1-1 and V is TRBV7-8; 8 bases line up with TRBD1. J was trimmed by 1 base and V by 2 bases; bases with no gene match: 3. The CDR3 is 15 residues long. Germline values: CDR1 SGHVS, CDR2 FQNEAQ. This CDR3 is CASSLSGQGNTEAFF. The CDR3 DNA sequence: TGTGCCAGCAGCTTATCAGGACAGGGGAACACTGAAGCTTTCTTT.

The chain links TRBV5-1 to TRBJ2-1, with 7 bases lining up with TRBD2. CDR1 SGHRS and CDR2 YFSETQ come from the germline V gene. With 0 bases clipped from V and 1 base from J, the junction kept 1 base outside the gene matches. The CDR3 is made up of 15 amino acids. The CDR3 bases are TGCGCCAGCAGCTTGGGACTAGCTTCCTACAATGAGCAGTTCTTC. This gives the protein CASSLGLASYNEQFF.

This rearrangement joins TRBV6-5 to TRBJ1-5, with a tentative D call TRBD1 (5 bases). The CDR3 contains 12 residues. Germline V gene lookup returns CDR1 MNHEY and CDR2 SVGAGI. V was pared by 10 bases and J by 4 bases, with 11 bases between. The CDR3 DNA is TGTGCCAAATGGGGCAGAAATCAGCCCCAGCATTTT. This translates into CAKWGRNQPQHF.

This chain joins TRBV11-2 and TRBJ2-7, with 10 bases fitting TRBD1. Germline V gene lookup returns CDR1 SGHAT and CDR2 FQNNGV. V gave up 2 bases and J gave up 4 bases; unmatched junction bases: 2. CDR3 size: 14 residues. Written as DNA, the CDR3 is TGTGCCAGCAGCTTATGGACAGGGGGGTACGAGCAGTACTTC. Translation gives CASSLWTGGYEQYF.

The rearrangement joins TRBV29-1 to TRBJ2-7; a weak D match, TRBD1 (6 bases). Germline lookup yields CDR1 SQVTM and CDR2 ANQGSEA. Trimming removed 6 bases from V and 2 bases from J, with 14 bases in between. CDR3 size: 13 residues. CDR3 bases: TGCAGCGTCCGGGACATGGCTGCCTACGAGCAGTACTTC. It encodes CSVRDMAAYEQYF.

This chain uses TRBV12-5 with TRBJ1-2, with D possibly matching TRBD1 (5 bases). This CDR3 contains 13 residues. Trimming took off 6 bases at V and 5 bases at J, with 13 bases between the two ends. Germline CDR1 and CDR2: LGHNT and FRNRAP. The CDR3 spells CASGTQGFYGYTF. CDR3 DNA: TGTGCTAGTGGCACCCAGGGTTTTTATGGCTACACCTTC.

V and J are TRBV7-6 and TRBJ2-3; 8 bases match TRBD2. There are 17 residues in the CDR3. In germline, CDR1 is SGHVS, CDR2 FNYEAQ. Trimming cost V 4 bases and J 1 base; bases outside gene matches: 10. CDR3 sequence (DNA): TGTGCCAGCAGCTCGAGGGGGAGCGGGGGACGCACAGATACGCAGTATTTT. This gives the protein CASSSRGSGGRTDTQYF.

The chain employs TRBV5-1 and TRBJ2-5; a possible D gene is TRBD2 (6 bases). This CDR3 contains 15 residues. The germline CDR1 and CDR2 sequences are SGHRS and YFSETQ. V was cut by 4 bases and J by 0 bases, with 13 bases left in between. CDR3 bases: TGCGCCAGCAGCCCCCGCGGGACCGACCAAGAGACCCAGTACTTC. Translating it yields CASSPRGTDQETQYF. Complete variable domain (other parts from reference TRBV5-1 and TRBJ2-5): KAGVTQTPRYLIKTRGQQVTLSCSPISGHRSVSWYQQTPGQGLQFLFEYFSETQRNKGNFPGRFSGRQFSNSRSEMNVSTLELGDSALYLCASSPRGTDQETQYFGPGTRLLVL.

The rearrangement links TRBV9 to TRBJ2-2, with 9 bases matching TRBD2. Looked up from germline, CDR1 is SGDLS and CDR2 is YYNGEE. After removal of 4 bases from V and 5 bases from J, the junction contained 3 bases not matched to a gene. This CDR3 comprises 14 residues. Written as DNA, the CDR3 is TGTGCCAGCAGCCTAGCGGGACGGACCGGGGAGCTGTTTTTT. This sequence encodes CASSLAGRTGELFF.

The chain couples TRBV9 to TRBJ2-1; no clear D. Per germline, CDR1 SGDLS and CDR2 YYNGEE. There are 15 residues in the CDR3. V was clipped by 4 bases and J by 1 base, with 12 bases between them. This chain's CDR3 is CASSPRALSYNEQFF. The DNA for the CDR3 is TGTGCCAGCAGCCCACGGGCCCTATCCTACAATGAGCAGTTCTTC. Complete variable domain (other parts from reference TRBV9 and TRBJ2-1): DSGVTQTPKHLITATGQRVTLRCSPRSGDLSVYWYQQSLDQGLQFLIQYYNGEERAKGNILERFSAQQFPDLHSELNLSSLELGDSALYFCASSPRALSYNEQFFGPGTRLTVL.

V gene TRBV5-5 combines with J gene TRBJ2-3; perhaps TRBD1 as D (7 bases). Germline CDR1 and CDR2: SGHKS and YYEKEE (reference sequence). This CDR3 has 14 residues. With 3 bases removed from V and 5 bases from J, the gap between germline ends came to 13 bases. The CDR3 nucleotides read TGTGCCAGCAGCTCGCAGGGGGGTAGAGATACGCAGTATTTT. It yields the protein CASSSQGGRDTQYF.

Comments on this clone: Compared with germline, one end of the junction differs, possibly owing to a read error. The chain joins TRBV7-8 to TRBJ2-7; 11 bases are shared with TRBD1. The germline V gene has CDR1 SGHVS and CDR2 FQNEAQ. This CDR3 comprises 15 residues. CDR3 DNA: TGTGCCAGCAGCCTGAGGACAGGGGGCTCCAACGAGCAGTACTTC. It codes for CASSLRTGGSNEQYF.

The chain carries TRBV7-2 and TRBJ2-4, with D unresolved. The germline V and J ends were trimmed by 1 base and 10 bases, with 11 bases remaining between them. There are 13 residues in the CDR3. Germline V gives CDR1 SGHTA, CDR2 FQGNSA. CDR3 nucleotide sequence: TGTGCCAGCAGCTTAGAGGCAACCACAATTCAGTACTTC. Translating gives CASSLEATTIQYF. Together with reference TRBV7-2 and TRBJ2-4, the CDR3 gives the full variable domain: GAGVSQSPSNKVTEKGKDVELRCDPISGHTALYWYRQSLGQGLEFLIYFQGNSAPDKSGLPSDRFSAERTGGSVSTLTIQRTQQEDSAVYLCASSLEATTIQYFGAGTRLSVL.

The V gene is TRBV2, the J gene TRBJ2-5, with D possibly called TRBD1 or TRBD2 (5 bases each). This CDR3 contains 13 residues. Germline V gene sequence: CDR1 SNHLY, CDR2 FYNNEI. V lost 6 bases to trimming and J lost 7 bases, with 15 bases between them. CDR3 sequence (DNA): TGTGCCAGCAGCGGGACCAACGAGGCGACCCAGTACTTC. It is translated as CASSGTNEATQYF. Using reference TRBV2 and TRBJ2-5 for the parts outside the CDR3, the full variable domain is EPEVTQTPSHQVTQMGQEVILRCVPISNHLYFYWYRQILGQKVEFLVSFYNNEISEKSEIFDDQFSVERPDGSNFTLKIRSTKLEDSAMYFCASSGTNEATQYFGPGTRLLVL.

This chain connects TRBV4-1 to TRBJ1-2; maybe TRBD1 (6 bases). The CDR3 has 16 residues. Trimming removed 2 bases from V and 4 bases from J, with 17 bases in between. Germline V gene data show CDR1 as MGHRA and CDR2 as YSYEKL. The CDR3 spells CASSQNSDRNPYGYTF. In nucleotides, the CDR3 is TGCGCCAGCAGCCAAAACTCCGACAGGAATCCCTATGGCTACACCTTC.

V is TRBV7-6 and J is TRBJ2-5; D gene ambiguous. The CDR3 loop spans 14 amino acids. V was cut by 2 bases and J by 4 bases, with 11 bases left in between. Germline assignment: CDR1 SGHVS and CDR2 FNYEAQ. CDR3 DNA: TGTGCCAGCAGCTTACCCCCCCCGGGAGAGACCCAGTACTTC. Protein: CASSLPPPGETQYF.

This clone was detected only a few times. The J gene is TRBJ1-1, the V gene TRBV10-3, with D unresolved. Trimming cost V 8 bases and J 4 bases, with 14 bases left between them. CDR3 length: 13 residues. Germline CDR1 reads ENHRY; CDR2 reads SYGVKD. The CDR3 reads CAIQEGMGTEAFF. In nucleotides, the CDR3 is TGTGCCATCCAGGAGGGAATGGGCACTGAAGCTTTCTTT.

This chain links TRBV9 with TRBJ2-3, with D hard to call. The CDR3 length is 13 residues. The germline CDR1 and CDR2 sequences are SGDLS and YYNGEE. Between the trimmed V and J ends, which lost 1 base and 5 bases, there was a span of 8 bases. This chain's CDR3 is CASSVRFEDTQYF. For the CDR3, the DNA is TGTGCCAGCAGCGTAAGGTTCGAAGATACGCAGTATTTT.

The chain uses TRBV9 and TRBJ2-2; 12 bases map to TRBD2. The V segment lost 4 bases and the J segment 3 bases; nucleotides outside the gene matches: 13. This CDR3 comprises 19 residues. Germline V gene sequence: CDR1 SGDLS, CDR2 YYNGEE. CDR3 amino acids: CASSLKTRLAGEDTGELFF. The CDR3, as DNA: TGTGCCAGCAGCCTTAAAACAAGACTAGCGGGAGAGGACACCGGGGAGCTGTTTTTT.

This rearrangement joins TRBV7-2 to TRBJ2-1, with D possibly matching TRBD2 (6 bases). In germline, CDR1 is SGHTA, CDR2 FQGNSA. The ends were cut back, 5 bases at V and 0 bases at J, with 14 bases in the middle. The CDR3 is 16 residues long. CDR3: CASSDRLESSYNEQFF. CDR3 DNA: TGTGCCAGCAGCGATCGACTAGAGAGCTCCTACAATGAGCAGTTCTTC.

The chain carries TRBV2 and TRBJ1-5; TRBD1 matches 8 bases. The CDR3 has 15 amino acids. The germline V gene encodes CDR1 SNHLY and CDR2 FYNNEI. V shed 3 bases and J 2 bases; nucleotides not matched to a gene: 3. The CDR3 sequence is CASSDRTGRNQPQHF. CDR3 coding DNA: TGTGCCAGCAGTGATAGGACAGGGCGCAATCAGCCCCAGCATTTT.

This clone was counted only a few times. V is TRBV5-4 and J is TRBJ1-1, with TRBD1 as a possible D gene (6 bases). Germline CDR1 reads SGHNT; CDR2 reads YYREEE (reference sequence). The V end was cut by 1 base, the J end by 8 bases, with 12 bases between. The CDR3 covers 13 residues. CDR3: CASSLMGGSEAFF. The CDR3 DNA sequence: TGTGCCAGCAGCTTGATGGGGGGCTCCGAAGCTTTCTTT. The full variable domain, its missing parts supplied by reference TRBV5-4 and TRBJ1-1, is ETGVTQSPTHLIKTRGQQVTLRCSSQSGHNTVSWYQQALGQGPQFIFQYYREEENGRGNFPPRFSGLQFPNYSSELNVNALELDDSALYLCASSLMGGSEAFFGQGTRLTVV.

The chain has TRBV6-1 and TRBJ1-2; TRBD1 aligns across 9 bases. Trimming removed 1 base from V and 4 bases from J; junction bases left unmatched: 7. Per the germline V gene, CDR1 is MNHNS and CDR2 is SASEGT. The CDR3 is 16 residues long. CDR3 region: CASSEVGTGLAYGYTF. The CDR3 DNA sequence: TGTGCCAGCAGTGAAGTAGGGACAGGGCTGGCCTATGGCTACACCTTC.

The rearrangement links TRBV6-5 to TRBJ2-7; D may be TRBD2 (5 bases). V lost 3 bases to trimming and J lost 6 bases, with 12 bases between them. The CDR3 length is 13 residues. Looked up from germline, CDR1 is MNHEY and CDR2 is SVGAGI. The CDR3 nucleotides are TGTGCCAGCAGTTATTACCGAAGCGGCGAGCAGTACTTC. Its protein product is CASSYYRSGEQYF.

This clone was seen only a few times. The chain is built from TRBV29-1 and TRBJ1-1; no definite D call. Between the trimmed V and J ends, which lost 4 bases and 4 bases, there was a span of 10 bases. The CDR3 runs to 12 residues. Germline V gives CDR1 SQVTM, CDR2 ANQGSEA. DNA of the CDR3: TGCAGCGTTGCACGGGAAGGCACTGAAGCTTTCTTT. It specifies CSVAREGTEAFF.